This TCR beta chain is drawn from a study of OX40 agonist ivuxolimab in advanced cancers. Study-level background: Partial responses were observed in three patients, of whom one had hepatocellular carcinoma and two had cutaneous melanoma.

The repertoire was sequenced with immunoSEQ multiplex PCR; TCRdb's copy has only in-frame clones and lacks some. The sample records about 13,000 clones, about two thirds being singletons. As to this clone: Its antigen is as yet unknown.

Germline V gene lookup returns CDR1 PRHDT and CDR2 FYEKMQ (reference sequence). The CDR3 consists of 15 residues. V lost 1 base, J lost 0 bases, and 3 bases stayed unmatched. General observations from the study: Partial responders at 0.1-3.0 mg/kg showed near-lowest clonal expansion. The antigens recognized by the expanded peripheral T cells, that is their antigen specificity, were not determined.

The V call is TRBV13, the J call TRBJ2-7; TRBD1 agrees at 7 bases. The clonotype comes from an adult with an advanced solid tumor such as melanoma, head and neck, liver or kidney cancer. Here the sequenced sample was CD4+ or CD8+ T cells sorted from blood, taken in a trial of the OX40 agonist ivuxolimab. CDR3 nucleotides: TGTGCCAGCAGCTTAGAGGGGGCCAGCTCCTACGAGCAGTACTTC. This translates into CASSLEGASSYEQYF.